The 32 T cell receptor beta chains reported below all come from one sample, sequenced in a study of CD8 T cells in ankylosing spondylitis. TCRdb independently ran MiXCR on the 5' RACE reads; one entry per CDR3 protein. The sample includes a few hundred thousand distinct CDR3 sequences, about 24% of them seen just once. Sequencing used blood, either unsorted or a sorted T cell fraction (not recorded which). The receptors shown here come from a male donor with ankylosing spondylitis or in good health (not recorded which).

This clonotype was seen only a few times. In DNA form, the CDR3 reads TGCAGTGCCCCTCCGCCAGGGGCCAAAAACATTCAGTACTTC. It yields the protein CSAPPPGAKNIQYF. This chain links TRBV20-1 with TRBJ2-4; the D gene is possibly TRBD1 (5 bases). This CDR3 region has 14 residues. The germline V gene has CDR1 DFQATT and CDR2 SNEGSKA (reference sequence). Between the trimmed V and J ends, which lost 6 bases and 1 base, there was a span of 13 bases.

This rearrangement joins TRBV4-2 to TRBJ2-7, with 9 bases aligning to TRBD1. The CDR3 has 14 amino acids. Germline values: CDR1 LGHNA, CDR2 YNFKEQ. Trimming removed 0 bases from V and 7 bases from J; junction bases left unmatched: 4. CDR3 residues: CASSQDGQGWEQYF. In DNA form, the CDR3 reads TGTGCCAGCAGCCAAGATGGACAGGGGTGGGAGCAGTACTTC.

As concerns this clonotype: Possible read error: a much larger clone is one base away. The J gene is TRBJ2-1, the V gene TRBV29-1; weak D call: TRBD2 (7 bases). This CDR3 is 13 amino acids long. Trimming left V 4 bases short and J 9 bases short, with 16 bases between. Germline assignment: CDR1 SQVTM and CDR2 ANQGSEA. The CDR3 is CSVGGGGGTEQFF. In nucleotides, the CDR3 is TGCAGCGTTGGGGGGGGCGGGGGCACTGAGCAGTTCTTC.

J is TRBJ2-1 and V is TRBV5-1, with D maybe TRBD2 (6 bases). The CDR3 loop spans 12 amino acids. The V gene lost 4 bases and the J gene lost 8 bases, with 10 bases spanning the gap. Germline V CDR1 and CDR2: SGHRS, YFSETQ. CDR3 in DNA: TGCGCCAGCAGCACCGGGGAGGATGAGCAGTTCTTC. It encodes CASSTGEDEQFF.

This clonotype showed up just a few times. The chain has TRBV20-1 and TRBJ2-7; D unresolved. V lost 1 base and J 3 bases, leaving 7 bases between the germline ends. The CDR3 is made up of 12 amino acids. Germline lookup yields CDR1 DFQATT and CDR2 SNEGSKA (reference sequence). In DNA, the CDR3 is TGCAGTGCTAGAGTAGACGGCTACGAGCAGTACTTC. The encoded protein is CSARVDGYEQYF.

This clonotype was detected many times. CDR3 bases: TGTGCCAGCAGTACGACAGGGGTTGGCTACAATGAGCAGTTCTTC. Translating it yields CASSTTGVGYNEQFF. V is TRBV12-3 or TRBV12-4 and J is TRBJ2-1; 8 bases agree with TRBD1. CDR3 length equals 15 residues. The junction had 6 bases not matched to a gene; V was cut back by 5 bases and J by 3 bases.

The CDR3 protein is CASRPSGGAAEQYF. DNA of the CDR3: TGTGCCAGCAGGCCTAGCGGGGGGGCCGCCGAGCAGTACTTC. The V and J genes are TRBV2 and TRBJ2-7, with 12 bases aligning to TRBD2. Trimming removed 6 bases from V and 6 bases from J; junction bases left unmatched: 6. Germline V gene data show CDR1 as SNHLY and CDR2 as FYNNEI. CDR3 length equals 14 residues.

The chain couples TRBV2 to TRBJ2-5, with no clear D. The CDR3 is 13 residues long. Germline V CDR1 and CDR2: SNHLY, FYNNEI. The V gene lost 6 bases and the J gene lost 3 bases, with 11 bases spanning the gap. CDR3 region: CASRYSGEETQYF. The CDR3 nucleotides read TGTGCCAGCAGATACTCTGGGGAAGAGACCCAGTACTTC.

This clonotype occurred many times. The chain employs TRBV20-1 and TRBJ2-1; weak D call: TRBD2 (6 bases). The V end lost 6 bases, the J end lost 1 base, and 19 bases lay between the germline ends. CDR1 is DFQATT and CDR2 is SNEGSKA in the germline V gene (reference sequence). The CDR3 totals 16 residues. The CDR3 coding sequence is TGCAGTGCCCCCGCCTCAGGCGGGGCTTCCTACAATGAGCAGTTCTTC. Its translation is CSAPASGGASYNEQFF.

This clonotype has more than one count but fewer than ten. V usage is TRBV18 and J usage is TRBJ2-3; perhaps D is TRBD1 or TRBD2 (5 bases each). V was cut by 4 bases and J by 2 bases, with 22 bases left in between. CDR1 KGHSH and CDR2 LQKENI come from the germline V gene. This CDR3 has 18 residues. The CDR3 region has the DNA TGTGCCAGCTCACTCTTCCCCCCGGGGCAGGGAGCCACAGATACGCAGTATTTT. It encodes CASSLFPPGQGATDTQYF.

This clonotype was observed at least ten times. The gene calls are TRBV20-1 and TRBJ2-3; D possibly corresponds to TRBD2 (5 bases). The CDR3 length is 13 residues. Germline V gene lookup returns CDR1 DFQATT and CDR2 SNEGSKA (reference sequence). Trimming stripped 7 bases from V and 2 bases from J, with 13 bases between. CDR3 nucleotides: TGCAGTGGTGCGGGTGGACCCACAGATACGCAGTATTTT. It specifies CSGAGGPTDTQYF.

This clonotype was seen a handful of times. This rearrangement joins TRBV2 to TRBJ2-1; 8 nucleotides line up with TRBD1. The CDR3 has 16 amino acids. With V trimmed by 3 bases and J by 3 bases, 7 bases remained unmatched. Looked up from germline, CDR1 is SNHLY and CDR2 is FYNNEI. Written as DNA, the CDR3 is TGTGCCAGCAGTGATTCGACAGGGGCGATCTACAATGAGCAGTTCTTC. Amino acids: CASSDSTGAIYNEQFF.

The chain is built from TRBV20-1 and TRBJ2-1; D call uncertain. V was cut by 2 bases and J by 5 bases, with 13 bases left in between. The CDR3 contains 14 residues. From germline, CDR1 is DFQATT and CDR2 SNEGSKA (reference sequence). This CDR3 reads CSARQGAPNNEQFF. CDR3 sequence (DNA): TGCAGTGCTAGACAAGGAGCCCCGAACAATGAGCAGTTCTTC.

This clonotype was found many times. The V and J genes are TRBV7-6 and TRBJ2-7, with D perhaps TRBD1 or TRBD2 (5 bases each). Germline CDR1 reads SGHVS; CDR2 reads FNYEAQ. Trimming removed 1 base from V and 4 bases from J, with 17 bases in between. This CDR3 comprises 16 residues. The CDR3 protein is CASSLGYQGVDYEQYF. As DNA, the CDR3 is TGTGCCAGCAGCTTAGGTTACCAGGGAGTGGATTACGAGCAGTACTTC. Using reference TRBV7-6 and TRBJ2-7 for the parts outside the CDR3, the full variable domain is GAGVSQSPRYKVTKRGQDVALRCDPISGHVSLYWYRQALGQGPEFLTYFNYEAQQDKSGLPNDRFSAERPEGSISTLTIQRTEQRDSAMYRCASSLGYQGVDYEQYFGPGTRLTVT.

This clonotype has a count of ten or more. DNA of the CDR3: TGCAGTGCTATTCGGTTCGGGACAGGGAGCTACAATGAGCAGTTCTTC. Its protein product is CSAIRFGTGSYNEQFF. The chain couples TRBV20-1 to TRBJ2-1; the match to TRBD1 covers 9 bases. Germline values: CDR1 DFQATT, CDR2 SNEGSKA (reference sequence). This CDR3 has 16 amino acids. Trimming at V came to 4 bases and at J to 3 bases, leaving 10 bases not matched to a gene.

This clonotype was seen repeatedly, ten times or more. This chain's CDR3 is CSAERGSGGQETQYF. CDR3 in DNA: TGCAGTGCCGAGCGGGGGAGCGGGGGCCAAGAGACCCAGTACTTC. The rearrangement links TRBV20-1 to TRBJ2-5; 8 bases are shared with TRBD2. The V gene's germline CDR1 is DFQATT and CDR2 SNEGSKA (reference sequence). V trimming: 6 bases; J trimming: 1 base; junction bases outside the gene matches: 10. There are 15 residues in the CDR3.

This clonotype was counted at least ten times. This chain connects TRBV5-1 to TRBJ2-1; 7 bases line up with TRBD2. Germline-derived CDR1 and CDR2 are SGHRS and YFSETQ. The CDR3 loop spans 16 amino acids. V lost 2 bases to trimming and J lost 0 bases; unmatched junction nucleotides: 5. The CDR3 is CASSFPGGSSYNEQFF. DNA of the CDR3: TGCGCCAGCAGCTTCCCGGGGGGAAGCTCCTACAATGAGCAGTTCTTC.

This clonotype has at least ten counts. The chain has TRBV11-2 and TRBJ2-2; unclear D gene. This CDR3 region has 15 residues. Trimming shortened V by 3 bases and J by 0 bases, and 8 bases separated the two germline ends. Germline CDR1 and CDR2: SGHAT and FQNNGV. The CDR3 is CASSLRQPNTGELFF. DNA for the CDR3: TGTGCCAGCAGCTTGAGGCAACCGAACACCGGGGAGCTGTTTTTT.

The chain joins TRBV12-3 or TRBV12-4 to TRBJ1-5, with D unclear. The CDR3 is 13 residues long. V was trimmed by 6 bases and J by 3 bases, leaving 9 bases between them. CDR3 nucleotide sequence: TGTGCCAGCAGGTTTCGTGACAATCAGCCCCAGCATTTT. Translation gives CASRFRDNQPQHF.

There are a few counts of this clonotype. The rearrangement joins TRBV10-3 to TRBJ2-1; D is ambiguous. The V gene lost 3 bases and the J gene lost 9 bases, with 9 bases spanning the gap. Germline CDR1 reads ENHRY; CDR2 reads SYGVKD. The CDR3 runs to 12 residues. The CDR3: CAISDALIEQFF. CDR3 coding DNA: TGTGCCATCAGTGATGCTCTAATTGAGCAGTTCTTC.

This clonotype has a count of ten or more. This sequence joins TRBV10-3 and TRBJ2-7, with 7 bases lining up with TRBD1. CDR3 length equals 15 residues. J was trimmed by 4 bases and V by 2 bases; bases with no gene match: 8. Germline values: CDR1 ENHRY, CDR2 SYGVKD. As DNA, the CDR3 is TGTGCCATCAGTGAGGGGATGACAGGGAGATACGAGCAGTACTTC. It yields the protein CAISEGMTGRYEQYF.

There are many counts of this clonotype. The chain carries TRBV4-1 and TRBJ2-1; D unclear. Germline V lookup: CDR1 MGHRA, CDR2 YSYEKL. V shed 0 bases and J shed 0 bases, with 6 bases lying between them. This CDR3 is 15 amino acids long. DNA of the CDR3: TGCGCCAGCAGCCAAGACAGAGTCTCCTACAATGAGCAGTTCTTC. Its translation is CASSQDRVSYNEQFF.

The chain employs TRBV18 and TRBJ2-3; 9 bases agree with TRBD2. Germline-derived CDR1 and CDR2 are KGHSH and LQKENI. The CDR3 contains 18 residues. Trimming at V came to 0 bases and at J to 4 bases, leaving 11 bases not matched to a gene. The CDR3 here is CASSPPSSGGILADTQYF. The CDR3 DNA reads as TGTGCCAGCTCACCACCGTCCAGCGGGGGGATATTAGCAGATACGCAGTATTTT.

This clonotype was seen many times. The DNA for the CDR3 is TGCAGTTTGCTAAAGTCAACCCAGTACTTC. This sequence encodes CSLLKSTQYF. This sequence joins TRBV20-1 and TRBJ2-5; D unclear. There are 10 residues in the CDR3. V was trimmed by 8 bases and J by 8 bases, leaving 12 bases between them. Germline CDR1 DFQATT, CDR2 SNEGSKA (reference sequence).

The sample holds many counts of this clonotype. The chain couples TRBV25-1 to TRBJ2-3, with 7 bases lining up with TRBD1. The trim removed 6 bases at V and 0 bases at J, leaving 6 bases unmatched. This CDR3 spans 15 amino acids. Germline V gene lookup returns CDR1 MGHDK and CDR2 SYGVNS. CDR3 in DNA: TGTGCCAGCAGAGGGACAGAAGCCAGCACAGATACGCAGTATTTT. Translated: CASRGTEASTDTQYF.

This clonotype came up many times. The rearrangement joins TRBV29-1 to TRBJ2-1, with D perhaps matching TRBD1 (7 bases). The V gene lost 3 bases and the J gene lost 8 bases, with 17 bases spanning the gap. Germline V CDR1 and CDR2: SQVTM, ANQGSEA. This CDR3 is 14 amino acids long. The CDR3 region is CSVEAGQPSDEQFF. Here the CDR3 DNA reads TGCAGCGTTGAGGCGGGACAGCCATCCGATGAGCAGTTCTTC.

There are many counts of this clonotype. CDR3 in amino acids: CASSPGTTNEKLFF. Here the CDR3 DNA reads TGCGCCAGCAGTCCTGGGACCACTAATGAAAAACTGTTTTTT. The chain combines TRBV5-1 with TRBJ1-4; D might be TRBD1 (5 bases). The CDR3 consists of 14 residues. In germline, CDR1 is SGHRS, CDR2 YFSETQ. V shed 5 bases and J shed 2 bases, with 10 bases lying between them.

As DNA, the CDR3 is TGTGCCAGCAGCTTAGCTGGGAACACTGAAGCTTTCTTT. This translates into CASSLAGNTEAFF. The V call is TRBV7-2, the J call TRBJ1-1; no clear D. The CDR3 covers 13 residues. Deletions cut 0 bases from V and 1 base from J, with 3 bases between. The germline gives CDR1 SGHTA, CDR2 FQGNSA.

This clonotype appeared a few times. CDR3 amino acids: CASSERQQGRNEQFF. The CDR3 region has the DNA TGTGCCAGCAGTGAAAGGCAGCAGGGTAGGAATGAGCAGTTCTTC. V gene TRBV2 combines with J gene TRBJ2-1; D possibly corresponds to TRBD1 (5 bases). Germline CDR1 SNHLY, CDR2 FYNNEI. Trimming shortened V by 2 bases and J by 7 bases, and 15 bases separated the two germline ends. The CDR3 loop spans 15 amino acids.

This chain links TRBV18 with TRBJ2-7; the match to TRBD1 covers 7 bases. This CDR3 region has 15 residues. After removal of 1 base from V and 4 bases from J, the junction contained 7 bases not matched to a gene. Germline CDR1 and CDR2: KGHSH and LQKENI. Here the CDR3 reads CASSPRRTGEYEQYF. Here the CDR3 DNA reads TGTGCCAGCTCACCACGGAGAACAGGGGAGTACGAGCAGTACTTC.

In this sample, this clonotype turned up a few times. The genes are TRBV12-3 or TRBV12-4 and TRBJ2-2; TRBD1 or TRBD2 may be the D gene (5 bases each). The V gene lost 6 bases and the J gene lost 3 bases, with 17 bases spanning the gap. This CDR3 contains 16 residues. The CDR3 sequence: CASRGVGTPYTGELFF. The CDR3 nucleotides read TGTGCCAGCAGGGGGGTCGGGACGCCATACACCGGGGAGCTGTTTTTT.

The chain carries TRBV12-3 or TRBV12-4 and TRBJ1-1; D possibly corresponds to TRBD1 (5 bases). CDR3 length: 14 residues. The V gene lost 7 bases and the J gene lost 5 bases, with 17 bases spanning the gap. Written as DNA, the CDR3 is TGTGCCAGCACCCCTGGGCAGAGGGGAACTGAAGCTTTCTTT. The encoded protein is CASTPGQRGTEAFF.